Shown below are 24 T cell receptor beta chains from a single sample sequenced in a study of molecular identifiers for immune sequencing clone quantification. Each CDR3 protein gets one entry after TCRdb re-called the PCR reads with MiXCR. The data contain more than 550,000 distinct CDR3 sequences, 25% of them seen just once; the ten biggest clones take up about 0.8%. Material for sequencing was naive CD8+ T cells from blood, with Jurkat cell RNA spiked in. As to subset: FACS-sorted CD8+CD4-CCR7+CD45RA+ naive T cells. These receptors were obtained from a human donor in good health. Some libraries in this study had Jurkat cell RNA spiked in.

The rearrangement uses TRBV13 and TRBJ1-4, with D possibly being TRBD1 (5 bases). The CDR3 has 14 residues. CDR1 is PRHDT, CDR2 FYEKMQ, per germline (reference sequence). Trimming pared 2 bases from V and 2 bases from J, leaving 6 bases between. The CDR3 coding sequence is TGTGCCAGCAGCTTAAGACAGACTAATGAAAAACTGTTTTTT. This sequence encodes CASSLRQTNEKLFF. Using reference TRBV13 and TRBJ1-4 for the parts outside the CDR3, the full variable domain is AAGVIQSPRHLIKEKRETATLKCYPIPRHDTVYWYQQGPGQDPQFLISFYEKMQSDKGSIPDRFSAQQFSDYHSELNMSSLELGDSALYFCASSLRQTNEKLFFGSGTQLSVL.

This clonotype was counted at least ten times. The chain couples TRBV5-5 to TRBJ2-3; 13 bases align to TRBD2. This CDR3 has 14 amino acids. J was trimmed by 10 bases and V by 3 bases; bases with no gene match: 5. Germline CDR1 reads SGHKS; CDR2 reads YYEKEE (reference sequence). This CDR3 is CASSYGTSGTAQYF. CDR3 DNA sequence: TGTGCCAGCAGCTACGGGACTAGCGGGACGGCGCAGTATTTT.

This clonotype was seen only once. The gene calls are TRBV14 and TRBJ2-7; no definite D call. The CDR3 consists of 18 residues. Trimming removed 0 bases from V and 1 base from J, with 19 bases in between. From germline, CDR1 is SGHDN and CDR2 FVKESK. CDR3 sequence (DNA): TGTGCCAGCAGCCAAGACATCCGTGAGACGGCCGGGTCCTACGAGCAGTACTTC. Residues: CASSQDIRETAGSYEQYF. Together with reference TRBV14 and TRBJ2-7, the CDR3 gives the full variable domain: EAGVTQFPSHSVIEKGQTVTLRCDPISGHDNLYWYRRVMGKEIKFLLHFVKESKQDESGMPNNRFLAERTGGTYSTLKVQPAELEDSGVYFCASSQDIRETAGSYEQYFGPGTRLTVT.

This clonotype has just a few counts. The chain couples TRBV5-1 to TRBJ2-7; 7 bases line up with TRBD2. The CDR3 spans 16 residues. V dropped 1 base and J dropped 1; count of bases not matched to a gene: 8. Germline values: CDR1 SGHRS, CDR2 YFSETQ. As DNA, the CDR3 is TGCGCCAGCAGCTTGAATCTAGCGGAGGTGTCCTACGAGCAGTACTTC. Translated: CASSLNLAEVSYEQYF.

Worth noting for this clonotype: Being one base from a much bigger clone, this may be a read error. The rearrangement uses TRBV29-1 and TRBJ2-7; TRBD1 or TRBD2 may be the D gene (5 bases each). The CDR3 contains 12 residues. The germline CDR1 and CDR2 sequences are SQVTM and ANQGSEA. The V gene lost 2 bases and the J gene lost 9 bases, with 14 bases spanning the gap. CDR3 residues: CSVEPPGGAQYF. In DNA, the CDR3 is TGCAGCGTTGAACCCCCTGGGGGTGCGCAGTACTTC.

This clonotype was counted only a few times. The chain uses TRBV5-5 and TRBJ2-7; D call uncertain. This CDR3 comprises 15 residues. CDR1 is SGHKS, CDR2 YYEKEE, per germline (reference sequence). V shed 1 base and J shed 2 bases, with 13 bases lying between them. CDR3 coding DNA: TGTGCCAGCAGCTTGTCTCCAGCGATGACCTACGAGCAGTACTTC. As protein: CASSLSPAMTYEQYF.

The sample holds a few counts of this clonotype. The rearrangement joins TRBV6-2 or TRBV6-3 to TRBJ1-2, with D unresolved. This CDR3 is 13 amino acids long. Trimming pared 0 bases from V and 1 base from J, leaving 3 bases between. CDR1 MNHEY and CDR2 SVGEGT come from the germline V gene. CDR3 sequence: CASSYSYNYGYTF. CDR3 coding DNA: TGTGCCAGCAGTTACTCTTATAACTATGGCTACACCTTC.

This clonotype has at least ten counts. The rearrangement links TRBV7-9 to TRBJ2-7; 8 positions agree with TRBD2. The V and J ends lost 3 bases and 3 bases, in that order; junction bases with no gene match: 13. The germline gives CDR1 SEHNR, CDR2 FQNEAQ (reference sequence). CDR3 length equals 17 residues. The CDR3 bases are TGTGCCAGCAGCTTTGTTCCGGGACTAGAGTACCTCTACGAGCAGTACTTC. Encoded protein: CASSFVPGLEYLYEQYF.

J is TRBJ2-2 and V is TRBV24-1, with unresolved D. The CDR3 sequence is 14 residues long. V lost 0 bases and J 8 bases, leaving 9 bases between the germline ends. Germline values: CDR1 KGHDR, CDR2 SFDVKD. CDR3 protein: CATSDLMFSGELFF. DNA of the CDR3: TGTGCCACCAGTGATTTGATGTTTTCAGGGGAGCTGTTTTTT.

In this sample, this clonotype turned up many times. V and J are TRBV2 and TRBJ2-7; the D gene is possibly TRBD2 (5 bases). Germline V gene sequence: CDR1 SNHLY, CDR2 FYNNEI. This CDR3 region has 12 residues. Trimming removed 11 bases from V and 2 bases from J, with 13 bases in between. The CDR3 sequence is CAGLLGTYEQYF. Here the CDR3 DNA reads TGTGCCGGACTGCTGGGGACCTACGAGCAGTACTTC.

This clonotype occurred a few times. The gene calls are TRBV4-1 and TRBJ2-2, with 10 bases fitting TRBD1. With 1 base clipped from V and 3 bases from J, the junction kept 2 bases outside the gene matches. CDR1 and CDR2 from the germline V gene are MGHRA and YSYEKL. The CDR3 length is 16 residues. CDR3 bases: TGCGCCAGCAGCCAAGGTGACAGGGGGCACACCGGGGAGCTGTTTTTT. Translation: CASSQGDRGHTGELFF.

As concerns this clonotype: A read error may produce the germline difference seen at one junction end. The chain recombines TRBV4-1 with TRBJ1-1; TRBD1 matches at 8 bases. The germline V gene has CDR1 MGHRA and CDR2 YSYEKL. This CDR3 has 14 residues. The DNA for the CDR3 is TGCGCCTGCAGCCAGACAGGGGTAAACACTGAAGCTTTCTTT. This codes for CACSQTGVNTEAFF.

In regard to this clonotype: Since a much larger clone is just one base distant, this may be a read error. The chain joins TRBV4-1 to TRBJ2-1; 9 bases align to TRBD1. The CDR3 spans 16 residues. The V gene's germline CDR1 is MGHRA and CDR2 YSYEKL. The CDR3 DNA sequence: TGCGCCAGCAACCAATATGCAGGACAGGGGTACAATGAGCAGTTCTTC. It specifies CASNQYAGQGYNEQFF.

This clonotype appeared a few times. The J gene is TRBJ2-7, the V gene TRBV27, with 11 bases lining up with TRBD1. The CDR3 is made up of 15 amino acids. Germline V lookup: CDR1 MNHEY, CDR2 SMNVEV (reference sequence). After removal of 2 bases from V and 6 bases from J, the junction contained 6 bases not matched to a gene. The CDR3 sequence: CASSLAGQGAGEQYF. The CDR3 DNA sequence: TGTGCCAGCAGTTTAGCCGGACAGGGGGCTGGCGAGCAGTACTTC.

Many counts were recorded for this clonotype. The chain employs TRBV30 and TRBJ2-7; the match to TRBD2 covers 8 bases. V was pared by 4 bases and J by 4 bases, with 15 bases of the junction left unmatched. The CDR3 covers 16 residues. Germline loops: CDR1 GTSNPN, CDR2 SVGIG (reference sequence). This CDR3 reads CAWISQRESGSYEQYF. CDR3 in DNA: TGTGCCTGGATTTCCCAGCGGGAGTCGGGGTCGTACGAGCAGTACTTC.

V is TRBV11-2 and J is TRBJ1-4; no clear D gene. This CDR3 has 13 residues. V lost 5 bases, J lost 9 bases, and 13 bases lay in between. CDR1 is SGHAT and CDR2 is FQNNGV in the germline V gene. This chain's CDR3 is CASSEGPSKKLFF. DNA for the CDR3: TGTGCCAGCAGCGAGGGCCCCTCGAAAAAACTGTTTTTT.

The chain couples TRBV27 to TRBJ1-5; D is perhaps TRBD1 (5 bases). This CDR3 spans 14 amino acids. Germline-derived CDR1 and CDR2 are MNHEY and SMNVEV (reference sequence). V was pared by 3 bases and J by 4 bases, with 10 bases between. CDR3 nucleotide sequence: TGTGCCAGCAGTTTGAACCAGGGAAATCAGCCCCAGCATTTT. It translates to CASSLNQGNQPQHF.

This clonotype was observed a few times. V gene TRBV27 combines with J gene TRBJ2-3; 10 nucleotides match TRBD2. CDR1 is MNHEY and CDR2 is SMNVEV in the germline V gene (reference sequence). Trimming removed 6 bases from V and 2 bases from J; junction bases left unmatched: 11. The CDR3 sequence is 17 residues long. The CDR3 region has the DNA TGTGCCAGCAGGCCAATGCTAGCGGGGGACCCCACAGATACGCAGTATTTT. Amino acid sequence: CASRPMLAGDPTDTQYF.

The chain couples TRBV30 to TRBJ2-7; possible D gene TRBD1, 5 bases. This CDR3 spans 13 amino acids. V was shortened by 4 bases and J by 0 bases, with 10 bases between the two germline ends. Germline-derived CDR1 and CDR2 are GTSNPN and SVGIG (reference sequence). The CDR3 nucleotides are TGTGCCTGGACCCAGGGCGCCTCCTACGAGCAGTACTTC. Protein product: CAWTQGASYEQYF.

Many counts were recorded for this clonotype. The chain links TRBV6-6 to TRBJ2-2; D might be TRBD1 (5 bases). Trimming stripped 2 bases from V and 0 bases from J, with 16 bases between. The germline CDR1 and CDR2 sequences are MNHNY and SVGAGI (reference sequence). This CDR3 has 18 residues. CDR3 protein: CASSYPDDRTANTGELFF. DNA for the CDR3: TGTGCCAGCAGTTACCCAGACGACAGAACAGCGAACACCGGGGAGCTGTTTTTT.

The chain employs TRBV7-6 and TRBJ2-7, with 8 bases matching TRBD2. Germline-derived CDR1 and CDR2 are SGHVS and FNYEAQ. This CDR3 comprises 15 residues. The ends lost 6 bases at V and 2 bases at J; junction bases unmatched: 9. The CDR3 DNA follows: TGTGCCAGCAGTTTCGGGACTAGTCACACCTACGAGCAGTACTTC. This encodes CASSFGTSHTYEQYF.

This clonotype has a count of ten or more. The gene calls are TRBV4-3 and TRBJ2-3; perhaps TRBD2 as D (5 bases). V lost 4 bases and J 1 base, leaving 15 bases between the germline ends. In germline, CDR1 is LGHNA, CDR2 YSLEER. The CDR3 length is 16 residues. DNA of the CDR3: TGCGCCAGCAGCCCCCGCGGTAGCGCCGGCACAGATACGCAGTATTTT. This codes for CASSPRGSAGTDTQYF.

This clonotype showed up just a few times. The chain employs TRBV27 and TRBJ2-7, with D possibly being TRBD2 (6 bases). This CDR3 region has 13 residues. V was clipped by 2 bases and J by 6 bases, with 11 bases between them. Germline V gene sequence: CDR1 MNHEY, CDR2 SMNVEV (reference sequence). This CDR3 reads CASSLAGLGEQYF. Here the CDR3 DNA reads TGTGCCAGCAGTTTAGCGGGATTGGGCGAGCAGTACTTC.

This clonotype was seen repeatedly, ten times or more. This chain uses TRBV20-1 with TRBJ1-1; D remains unclear. Trimming shortened V by 0 bases and J by 0 bases, and 14 bases separated the two germline ends. The CDR3 is made up of 16 amino acids. Germline CDR1 and CDR2: DFQATT and SNEGSKA (reference sequence). The CDR3 DNA reads TGCAGTGCTAGAGATGTGAGGGTCCACATGAACACTGAAGCTTTCTTT. Translated, it gives CSARDVRVHMNTEAFF.